Shown below are 17 T cell receptor beta chains from a single sample sequenced in a study of cytomegalovirus exposure and HLA in healthy donors. PCR primers comprised 60 Vbeta and 13 Jbeta primers. Profiling relied on immunoSEQ multiplex PCR, and the TCRdb table lists in-frame clones only, not all of them. The sample includes approximately 300,000 clones, about 80% of them seen just once. The sequencing input was PBMCs. The receptors shown here come from a girl aged 2 to 9 in good health and CMV-seronegative.

The chain couples TRBV5-1 to TRBJ1-6, with 7 positions matching TRBD1. This CDR3 is 14 amino acids long. The V segment lost 4 bases and the J segment 9 bases; nucleotides outside the gene matches: 7. Germline CDR1 reads SGHRS; CDR2 reads YFSETQ. The CDR3 DNA follows: TGCGCCAGCAGCCGGGGACAGCAGCGTTCACCCCTCCACTTT. Protein: CASSRGQQRSPLHF.

This chain connects TRBV11-2 to TRBJ2-1; TRBD2 matches 10 bases. V lost 1 base and J lost 4; bases outside the gene matches: 4. Germline V lookup: CDR1 SGHAT, CDR2 FQNNGV. This CDR3 is 16 amino acids long. For the CDR3, the DNA is TGTGCCAGCAGCTTAGGGCTAGCGGGGGAGTACAATGAGCAGTTCTTC. Amino acids: CASSLGLAGEYNEQFF.

V is TRBV28 and J is TRBJ1-2, with TRBD1 matching over 9 bases. The CDR3 covers 13 residues. Per germline, CDR1 MDHEN and CDR2 SYDVKM. The V gene end was trimmed by 7 bases and the J gene end by 1 base; junction bases not matched to a gene: 1. The CDR3 loop is CASKTGGNYGYTF. The CDR3, as DNA: TGTGCCAGCAAGACAGGGGGTAACTATGGCTACACCTTC.

The rearrangement links TRBV2 to TRBJ1-5, with a tentative D call TRBD1 (5 bases). Trimming cost V 3 bases and J 5 bases, with 8 bases left between them. This CDR3 comprises 13 residues. The germline V gene encodes CDR1 SNHLY and CDR2 FYNNEI. CDR3 nucleotide sequence: TGTGCCAGCAGTGACAGGGTGTATCAGCCCCAGCATTTT. Amino acids: CASSDRVYQPQHF.

The rearrangement uses TRBV2 and TRBJ1-1; no clear D. Per germline, CDR1 SNHLY and CDR2 FYNNEI. Trimming took off 7 bases at V and 1 base at J, with 10 bases between the two ends. The CDR3 has 13 amino acids. The DNA of the CDR3 is TGTGCCAGCACTTCGGAGGCGAACACTGAAGCTTTCTTT. Its protein is CASTSEANTEAFF.

The chain is built from TRBV7-9 and TRBJ1-1; 8 nucleotides agree with TRBD1. Germline values: CDR1 SEHNR, CDR2 FQNEAQ (reference sequence). The CDR3 contains 15 residues. The ends lost 10 bases at V and 5 bases at J; junction bases unmatched: 15. CDR3 DNA sequence: TGTGCCATAGCCCTCACGCAGGGGGCGTGGACTGAAGCTTTCTTT. This sequence encodes CAIALTQGAWTEAFF.

The chain is built from TRBV7-9 and TRBJ1-1, with a weak D call TRBD1 (5 bases). CDR1 SEHNR and CDR2 FQNEAQ come from the germline V gene (reference sequence). The V end lost 3 bases, the J end lost 4 bases, and 21 bases lay between the germline ends. The CDR3 is 17 residues long. The CDR3 region has the DNA TGTGCCAGCAGCTTGGGCTTACGACAGTCCCTTGGCACTGAAGCTTTCTTT. Protein product: CASSLGLRQSLGTEAFF.

The chain uses TRBV30 and TRBJ1-1; D possibly corresponds to TRBD1 (5 bases). CDR1 and CDR2 (germline): GTSNPN, SVGIG (reference sequence). The CDR3 loop spans 13 amino acids. V lost 3 bases and J lost 5, with 13 bases in between. The CDR3 spells CAWRVDSHTEAFF. The CDR3 nucleotides read TGTGCCTGGAGAGTTGACAGTCATACTGAAGCTTTCTTT.

The J gene is TRBJ2-3, the V gene TRBV2; TRBD2 matches at 10 bases. The CDR3 spans 18 residues. The germline CDR1 and CDR2 sequences are SNHLY and FYNNEI. The ends lost 2 bases at V and 0 bases at J; junction bases unmatched: 8. CDR3 nucleotide sequence: TGTGCCAGCAGTGAACTGGCTAGCGGGGGATTAAGCACAGATACGCAGTATTTT. It encodes CASSELASGGLSTDTQYF.

This sequence joins TRBV5-1 and TRBJ1-2, with 7 bases matching TRBD1. The V segment lost 1 base and the J segment 6 bases; nucleotides outside the gene matches: 12. CDR3 length: 16 residues. The germline gives CDR1 SGHRS, CDR2 YFSETQ. The CDR3 sequence: CASSLFRTGDLDGYTF. The CDR3 DNA is TGCGCCAGCAGCTTGTTTCGGACAGGAGATCTTGATGGCTACACCTTC.

The chain combines TRBV5-1 with TRBJ2-5; 7 positions agree with TRBD1. From germline, CDR1 is SGHRS and CDR2 YFSETQ. The ends lost 0 bases at V and 4 bases at J; junction bases unmatched: 3. The CDR3 extends over 14 amino acids. The CDR3 loop is CASSLVTGLETQYF. The CDR3, as DNA: TGCGCCAGCAGCTTGGTGACAGGGTTAGAGACCCAGTACTTC.

The V call is TRBV28, the J call TRBJ2-1, with a weak D call TRBD2 (7 bases). Trimming left V 2 bases short and J 10 bases short, with 24 bases between. In germline, CDR1 is MDHEN, CDR2 SYDVKM. The CDR3 extends over 17 amino acids. CDR3 sequence reads: CASSLLLTSAGAYEQFF. CDR3 nucleotides: TGTGCCAGCAGTTTACTACTTACTAGCGCGGGGGCATACGAGCAGTTCTTC. The entire variable domain, with the rest obtained from reference TRBV28 and TRBJ2-1, is as follows: DVKVTQSSRYLVKRTGEKVFLECVQDMDHENMFWYRQDPGLGLRLIYFSYDVKMKEKGDIPEGYSVSREKKERFSLILESASTNQTSMYLCASSLLLTSAGAYEQFFGPGTRLTVL.

The genes are TRBV5-4 and TRBJ1-6, with 8 nucleotides matching TRBD1. Germline V gives CDR1 SGHNT, CDR2 YYREEE (reference sequence). This CDR3 region has 16 residues. The J segment lost 7 bases and the V segment lost 4 bases, leaving 10 bases of the junction unmatched. The DNA of the CDR3 is TGTGCCAGCAGCATTGCCCTGACAGGGGCAAATTCACCCCTCCACTTT. It encodes CASSIALTGANSPLHF.

This clone was observed once. This chain connects TRBV10-2 to TRBJ2-1; 14 bases are shared with TRBD2. The ends lost 1 base at V and 8 bases at J; junction bases unmatched: 10. The CDR3 covers 18 residues. Germline-derived CDR1 and CDR2 are WSHSY and SAAADI. CDR3 sequence reads: CASSEYSASGLAGDEQFF. DNA for the CDR3: TGCGCCAGCAGTGAGTACTCTGCATCGGGACTAGCGGGAGATGAGCAGTTCTTC.

V is TRBV27 and J is TRBJ2-3; the match to TRBD1 covers 7 bases. Germline V lookup: CDR1 MNHEY, CDR2 SMNVEV (reference sequence). There are 17 residues in the CDR3. Unmatched junction bases numbered 15, after V lost 3 bases and J lost 6 bases. CDR3 residues: CASSFTRTGAPRDTQYF. Written as DNA, the CDR3 is TGTGCCAGCAGTTTTACTCGTACAGGGGCCCCCCGGGATACGCAGTATTTT.

The genes are TRBV27 and TRBJ1-6, with TRBD1 as a possible D gene (6 bases). The germline gives CDR1 MNHEY, CDR2 SMNVEV (reference sequence). The CDR3 is made up of 19 amino acids. V was clipped by 5 bases and J by 3 bases, with 23 bases between them. Written as DNA, the CDR3 is TGTGCCAGCAGTGTCCGTGGAGTTGGGGGGGCCGACTATAATTCACCCCTCCACTTT. This gives the protein CASSVRGVGGADYNSPLHF.

The V gene is TRBV30, the J gene TRBJ2-5; TRBD2 aligns across 13 bases. The CDR3 consists of 16 residues. Unmatched junction bases numbered 4, after V lost 2 bases and J lost 1 base. The V gene's germline CDR1 is GTSNPN and CDR2 SVGIG (reference sequence). This chain's CDR3 is CAWSPGLAGVQETQYF. The CDR3 region has the DNA TGTGCCTGGAGTCCAGGACTAGCGGGAGTCCAAGAGACCCAGTACTTC.